This record covers a single TCR beta chain. Its specificity is not known. Additional DNA sequences in this sample encode the identical CDR3. TCRdb's copy holds only in-frame clones and misses some; the assay was immunoSEQ multiplex PCR. The sample holds 120,000 or so clones, about 87% seen once. V dropped 1 base and J dropped 0 bases, with 3 bases sitting between them. The length of the CDR3 is 13 residues. Germline V CDR1 and CDR2: SGHNT, YENEEA. The sample is drawn from a study of T cell responses to AZD1222 COVID-19 vaccine. The study, taken as a whole, reports: The study found vaccine-associated CD4 TCRs spanning spike, dominant at 160-218 and 743-854.

Sequencing used peripheral blood, obtained on day 0 of AZD1222 vaccination. This clonotype originated in an adult in good health. The chain couples TRBV11-3 to TRBJ1-2, with D unclear. CDR3: CASSLGANYGYTF. The CDR3 bases are TGTGCCAGCAGCTTAGGGGCTAACTATGGCTACACCTTC. Full variable domain (rest looked up from reference TRBV11-3 and TRBJ1-2): EAGVVQSPRYKIIEKKQPVAFWCNPISGHNTLYWYLQNLGQGPELLIRYENEEAVDDSQLPKDRFSAERLKGVDSTLKIQPAELGDSAVYLCASSLGANYGYTFGSGTRLTVV.